The 28 T cell receptor beta chains below come from one sample, sequenced in a study of OX40 agonist ivuxolimab in advanced cancers. This table comes from immunoSEQ multiplex PCR, and its TCRdb copy is limited to in-frame clones, with some not included. The sample comprises 50,000 to 60,000 clones, approximately 89% of which are singletons, and more than 5% rests with the top ten. The sample in question was CD4+ or CD8+ T cells sorted from blood, obtained in a trial of the OX40 agonist ivuxolimab. Every receptor here comes from an adult with an advanced solid tumor such as melanoma, head and neck, liver or kidney cancer.

This chain links TRBV7-6 with TRBJ2-5, with TRBD2 matching 9 bases. This CDR3 has 18 residues. Trimming took 5 bases from V and 5 from J; bases not matched to a gene: 18. Germline V gives CDR1 SGHVS, CDR2 FNYEAQ. DNA of the CDR3: TGTGCCAGCAGCCACCTCGAGCGGGGGGCATGGGGGGATGAGACCCAGTACTTC. Amino acids: CASSHLERGAWGDETQYF.

The genes are TRBV5-1 and TRBJ2-7; unclear D gene. The CDR3 extends over 13 amino acids. The germline V gene encodes CDR1 SGHRS and CDR2 YFSETQ. The V gene lost 2 bases and the J gene lost 1 base, with 7 bases spanning the gap. The CDR3 region has the DNA TGCGCCAGCAGCTTCGACGGATCCTACGAGCAGTACTTC. Amino acids: CASSFDGSYEQYF.

The rearrangement links TRBV7-6 to TRBJ2-3, with 15 bases aligning to TRBD2. The CDR3 consists of 16 residues. With 5 bases clipped from V and 5 bases from J, the junction kept 5 bases outside the gene matches. Germline lookup yields CDR1 SGHVS and CDR2 FNYEAQ. This CDR3 reads CASSGWTSGGEDTQYF. The CDR3 nucleotides are TGTGCCAGCAGCGGCTGGACTAGCGGGGGGGAAGATACGCAGTATTTT.

This rearrangement joins TRBV2 to TRBJ2-1; D remains ambiguous. The germline CDR1 and CDR2 sequences are SNHLY and FYNNEI. The V end lost 4 bases, the J end lost 0 bases, and 13 bases lay between the germline ends. The CDR3 extends over 16 amino acids. The CDR3 sequence is CASSAGWQISYNEQFF. CDR3 nucleotides: TGTGCCAGCAGTGCTGGCTGGCAAATCTCCTACAATGAGCAGTTCTTC.

The CDR3 DNA follows: TGTGCCAGCAGCTTAGGCGGGACAGCTAACACTGAAGCTTTCTTT. Residues: CASSLGGTANTEAFF. The rearrangement joins TRBV27 to TRBJ1-1; 7 bases are shared with TRBD1. The CDR3 is made up of 15 amino acids. Germline values: CDR1 MNHEY, CDR2 SMNVEV (reference sequence). Unmatched junction bases numbered 9, after V lost 6 bases and J lost 2 bases.

The chain couples TRBV7-2 to TRBJ2-7; D is possibly TRBD1 (6 bases). V was clipped by 5 bases and J by 3 bases, with 11 bases between them. There are 13 residues in the CDR3. Germline lookup yields CDR1 SGHTA and CDR2 FQGNSA. The CDR3 DNA follows: TGTGCCAGCAGCACATCGGACAGCTACGAGCAGTACGTC. It translates to CASSTSDSYEQYV.

The chain is built from TRBV30 and TRBJ1-1, with D unresolved. The CDR3 has 13 residues. V was shortened by 4 bases and J by 1 base, with 10 bases between the two germline ends. The germline gives CDR1 GTSNPN, CDR2 SVGIG (reference sequence). This CDR3 reads CAWTFNTNTEAFF. In DNA form, the CDR3 reads TGTGCCTGGACCTTCAATACGAACACTGAAGCTTTCTTT.

The chain employs TRBV2 and TRBJ2-1; possible D gene TRBD1, 6 bases. The V gene lost 3 bases and the J gene lost 1 base, with 16 bases spanning the gap. The CDR3 covers 17 residues. CDR1 and CDR2 (germline): SNHLY, FYNNEI. The CDR3 DNA reads TGTGCCAGCAGTGAGGGGGCGTATGAAGCTTCCTACAATGAGCAGTTCTTC. It codes for CASSEGAYEASYNEQFF.

V gene TRBV5-6 combines with J gene TRBJ2-2; 9 nucleotides line up with TRBD1. This CDR3 contains 16 residues. With 0 bases clipped from V and 7 bases from J, the junction kept 7 bases outside the gene matches. Germline CDR1 SGHDT, CDR2 YYEEEE. In nucleotides, the CDR3 is TGTGCCAGCAGCTTGGTACAGGGGGCGCGGTACGGGGAGCTGTTTTTT. It is translated as CASSLVQGARYGELFF.

The rearrangement joins TRBV19 to TRBJ1-5; D is unresolved. V was pared by 3 bases and J by 5 bases, with 8 bases between. The V gene's germline CDR1 is LNHDA and CDR2 SQIVND (reference sequence). This CDR3 is built from 13 residues. The CDR3 reads CASSIVADQPQHF. CDR3 nucleotides: TGTGCCAGTAGTATTGTTGCAGATCAGCCCCAGCATTTT.

V gene TRBV28 combines with J gene TRBJ1-4, with a tentative D call TRBD1 (5 bases). V shed 7 bases and J shed 6 bases, with 18 bases lying between them. Germline V gene sequence: CDR1 MDHEN, CDR2 SYDVKM. CDR3 length: 15 amino acids. The CDR3 here is CASILSAGSDEKLFF. The CDR3 DNA follows: TGTGCCAGCATCCTGAGTGCAGGGTCAGATGAAAAACTGTTTTTT.

For the CDR3, the DNA is TGTGCCAGCAGTAGACAGGGAGTCTATGGCTACACCTTC. Its protein is CASSRQGVYGYTF. The rearrangement joins TRBV6-5 to TRBJ1-2, with 7 bases fitting TRBD1. The ends lost 5 bases at V and 4 bases at J; junction bases unmatched: 4. The CDR3 contains 13 residues. Germline V CDR1 and CDR2: MNHEY, SVGAGI.

The chain has TRBV6-5 and TRBJ2-7; the match to TRBD2 covers 11 bases. Germline values: CDR1 MNHEY, CDR2 SVGAGI. The junction had 8 bases not matched to a gene; V was cut back by 6 bases and J by 7 bases. CDR3 length: 14 residues. The CDR3 spells CASRLAGGPGEQYF. The CDR3 nucleotides read TGTGCCAGCAGATTAGCGGGAGGGCCGGGTGAGCAGTACTTC.

As for this clone: Sequence at one end of the junction differs from germline and may be a read error. The V gene is TRBV7-8, the J gene TRBJ2-1; TRBD2 aligns across 10 bases. This CDR3 has 15 residues. Germline CDR1 and CDR2: SGHVS and FQNEAQ. This chain's CDR3 is CASSVALAGYNEQFF. In nucleotides, the CDR3 is TGTGCCAGCAGCGTAGCACTAGCGGGATACAATGAGCAGTTCTTC.

DNA of the CDR3: TGTGCCAGCAGTCCCCTAGGGGACCCAGAGCAGTACGTC. It specifies CASSPLGDPEQYV. J is TRBJ2-7 and V is TRBV27, with D perhaps given as TRBD1 or TRBD2 (5 bases each). Germline V gene data show CDR1 as MNHEY and CDR2 as SMNVEV (reference sequence). V lost 5 bases, J lost 7 bases, and 15 bases lay in between. This CDR3 contains 13 residues.

The chain combines TRBV27 with TRBJ2-1; D may be TRBD2 (6 bases). The CDR3 extends over 17 amino acids. With 2 bases removed from V and 8 bases from J, the gap between germline ends came to 22 bases. The germline V gene encodes CDR1 MNHEY and CDR2 SMNVEV (reference sequence). CDR3 loop: CASSLLSSAVGGYEQFF. CDR3 DNA: TGTGCCAGCAGTTTACTTTCGTCGGCGGTTGGAGGGTATGAGCAGTTCTTC.

V is TRBV5-6 and J is TRBJ2-1, with 8 bases that match TRBD1. V dropped 0 bases and J dropped 8; count of bases not matched to a gene: 10. Germline CDR1 reads SGHDT; CDR2 reads YYEEEE. The CDR3 has 16 amino acids. This CDR3 is CASSLGQGILLDEQFF. In DNA form, the CDR3 reads TGTGCCAGCAGCTTGGGACAGGGGATACTTTTAGATGAGCAGTTCTTC.

This sequence joins TRBV10-1 and TRBJ2-3; D is undetermined. The germline CDR1 and CDR2 sequences are WNHNN and SYGVQD (reference sequence). The CDR3 consists of 9 residues. Trimming pared 9 bases from V and 4 bases from J, leaving 2 bases between. CDR3 DNA: TGCGCCAGGGCAGATACGCAGTATTTT. It translates to CARADTQYF.

Remarks on this clone: The limits of the CDR3 on the DNA are not certain, so only TCRdb's listed CDR3 is given. J is TRBJ2-1 and V is TRBV6-1; the table calls TRBD2, which could not be checked here. The germline V gene has CDR1 MNHNS and CDR2 SASEGT. Ends included, the CDR3 has 14 residues. The CDR3 protein is CASSVGTGSRNWFF.

The chain has TRBV7-9 and TRBJ1-2; D gene uncertain. Trimming pared 5 bases from V and 4 bases from J, leaving 5 bases between. This CDR3 spans 11 amino acids. The germline CDR1 and CDR2 sequences are SEHNR and FQNEAQ (reference sequence). CDR3 bases: TGTGCCAGCAGCCGAACCTATGGCTACACCTTC. Protein product: CASSRTYGYTF.

The chain uses TRBV5-1 and TRBJ2-3, with 8 nucleotides matching TRBD1. With 0 bases clipped from V and 2 bases from J, the junction kept 8 bases outside the gene matches. The CDR3 runs to 17 residues. Germline CDR1 SGHRS, CDR2 YFSETQ. CDR3 bases: TGCGCCAGCAGCTTGGGAGAGACAGGGGCCGACACAGATACGCAGTATTTT. Residues: CASSLGETGADTDTQYF. The full variable domain, with the rest looked up from reference TRBV5-1 and TRBJ2-3, is KAGVTQTPRYLIKTRGQQVTLSCSPISGHRSVSWYQQTPGQGLQFLFEYFSETQRNKGNFPGRFSGRQFSNSRSEMNVSTLELGDSALYLCASSLGETGADTDTQYFGPGTRLTVL.

The rearrangement uses TRBV7-6 and TRBJ2-7, with D possibly matching TRBD2 (6 bases). The CDR3 contains 14 residues. CDR1 is SGHVS and CDR2 is FNYEAQ in the germline V gene. The germline V and J ends were trimmed by 3 bases and 1 base, with 10 bases remaining between them. CDR3 protein: CASSLLAESYEQYF. The CDR3 region has the DNA TGTGCCAGCAGCTTGTTAGCGGAGTCCTACGAGCAGTACTTC.

This rearrangement joins TRBV9 to TRBJ2-3, with 7 bases lining up with TRBD2. Trimming took 4 bases from V and 3 from J; bases not matched to a gene: 2. Per germline, CDR1 SGDLS and CDR2 YYNGEE. The CDR3 totals 13 residues. The CDR3 region has the DNA TGTGCCAGCAGCCCAGCGGGGACAGATACGCAGTATTTT. It is translated as CASSPAGTDTQYF.

The V call is TRBV9, the J call TRBJ2-2; D is ambiguous. The V and J ends lost 0 bases and 5 bases respectively, with 8 bases between them. This CDR3 is 14 amino acids long. Germline V gene data show CDR1 as SGDLS and CDR2 as YYNGEE. The CDR3 reads CASSVGGMTGELFF. Written as DNA, the CDR3 is TGTGCCAGCAGCGTAGGGGGAATGACCGGGGAGCTGTTTTTT.

This clone has just one count. The J gene is TRBJ1-3, the V gene TRBV4-3, with 7 bases matching TRBD1. Losses at the gene ends were 0 bases for V and 2 bases for J; bases not matched to a gene: 4. CDR3 length equals 16 residues. Germline V gene data show CDR1 as LGHNA and CDR2 as YSLEER. DNA for the CDR3: TGCGCCAGCAGCCAAGATAGGCAGGGGGCTGGAAACACCATATATTTT. As protein: CASSQDRQGAGNTIYF.

V is TRBV19 and J is TRBJ2-5; 8 bases agree with TRBD1. Germline V gives CDR1 LNHDA, CDR2 SQIVND (reference sequence). Trimming cost V 3 bases and J 1 base; bases outside gene matches: 4. The CDR3 runs to 15 residues. CDR3 region: CASSMMGTGQETQYF. The CDR3 bases are TGTGCCAGTAGTATGATGGGGACAGGCCAAGAGACCCAGTACTTC.

This clone appeared once. The CDR3 loop is CASSLDGGRVRGIDNSPLHF. The DNA of the CDR3 is TGTGCCAGCAGCTTGGATGGTGGCAGGGTGAGGGGCATCGATAATTCACCCCTCCACTTT. The rearrangement joins TRBV5-4 to TRBJ1-6; D is possibly TRBD1 (5 bases). Germline V CDR1 and CDR2: SGHNT, YYREEE (reference sequence). This CDR3 comprises 20 residues. The V end was cut by 0 bases, the J end by 5 bases, with 24 bases between.

This chain joins TRBV9 and TRBJ1-1; D is possibly TRBD1 (6 bases). Germline-derived CDR1 and CDR2 are SGDLS and YYNGEE. V was clipped by 4 bases and J by 0 bases, with 13 bases between them. The CDR3 length is 15 residues. In DNA, the CDR3 is TGTGCCAGCAGCTTGGGGAGGGACATGAACACTGAAGCTTTCTTT. Protein sequence: CASSLGRDMNTEAFF.